This T cell receptor beta chain was sequenced during a study of T cell changes during pregnancy in multiple sclerosis. TCRdb keeps only in-frame clones here, not all; method: immunoSEQ multiplex PCR. The data hold 51,000 or so clones, with 93% observed a single time. This CDR3 is 16 amino acids long. CDR1 is MRHNA and CDR2 is SNTAGT in the germline V gene. After removal of 0 bases from V and 1 base from J, the junction contained 3 bases not matched to a gene. Specimen: peripheral blood, collected in the second trimester of pregnancy. The rearrangement links TRBV6-4 to TRBJ2-3; 8 bases are a match to TRBD1. The sequence was collected from a female donor with multiple sclerosis, enrolled in a pregnancy study. CDR3 DNA sequence: TGTGCCAGCAGTGACTCGGAGACAGGGGGCACAGATACGCAGTATTTT. It specifies CASSDSETGGTDTQYF.